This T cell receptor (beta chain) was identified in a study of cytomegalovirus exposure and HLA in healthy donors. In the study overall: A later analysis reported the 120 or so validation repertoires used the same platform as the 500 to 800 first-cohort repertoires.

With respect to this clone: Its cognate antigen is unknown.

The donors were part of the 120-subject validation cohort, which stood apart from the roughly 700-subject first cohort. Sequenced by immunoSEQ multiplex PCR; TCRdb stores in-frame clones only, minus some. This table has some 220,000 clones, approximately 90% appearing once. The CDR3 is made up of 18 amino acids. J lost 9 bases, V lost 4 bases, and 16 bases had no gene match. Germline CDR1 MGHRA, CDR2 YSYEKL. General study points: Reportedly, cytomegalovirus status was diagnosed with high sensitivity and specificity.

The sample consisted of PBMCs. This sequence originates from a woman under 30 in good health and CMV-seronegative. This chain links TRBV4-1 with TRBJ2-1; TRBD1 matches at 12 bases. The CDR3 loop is CASSLSVSGTGGVGEQFF. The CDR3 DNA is TGCGCCAGCAGCCTGAGCGTCTCCGGGACAGGGGGCGTTGGTGAGCAGTTCTTC.